The source of this T cell receptor (beta chain) is a study of shared clonotypes between healthy human individuals. The overall study: A couple of female and a few male donors aged 18 to 49 were enrolled. Whole-study findings and limits: In a handful of donors, around 5.5% of naive CD4 clonotypes appeared in common.

Concerning this clone: Antigen unknown.

This CDR3 has 14 residues. The germline gives CDR1 SGHTA, CDR2 FQGNSA. Trimming left V 0 bases short and J 0 bases short, with 3 bases between. In the authors' workflow: Junction-only sequences produced by ImmunoSEQ had no quality scores, so filtering differed. Repertoires were generated with immunoSEQ multiplex PCR, while TCRdb's copy carries only in-frame clones and drops some. V, J and clone size are those of that table, while D and trimming were read from the DNA. Found here are roughly 400,000 clones, about 97% of them singletons; the top ten hold 0.25% to 0.35%. The gene calls are TRBV7-2 and TRBJ1-5; D is unresolved. The TCR sequence derives from a man aged 30 to 39 in good health. Sequencing input: memory CD8+ T cells sorted from blood. Subset defined: CD45RO+ cells pooled with CCR7-negative TemRA cells. The CDR3 reads CASSLAVSNQPQHF. The CDR3 region has the DNA TGTGCCAGCAGCTTAGCAGTTAGCAATCAGCCCCAGCATTTT.